This T cell receptor (beta chain) stems from a study of CD8+CD57+ T cells in acquired aplastic anemia. Study information: The average for DNA from sorted CD4+ and CD8+ cells was 3 to 4 ug.

Template material for TCR beta VDJ and CDR3 profiling consisted of genomic DNA. TCRdb called the reads again in MiXCR, with one record for every CDR3 protein. The sample has 250,000 to 300,000 distinct CDR3 sequences, 45% to 65% seen once; the top ten hold 1.3%. The ends lost 5 bases at V and 9 bases at J; junction bases unmatched: 10. The CDR3 runs to 16 residues. From germline, CDR1 is SGHTA and CDR2 FQGNSA. The authors sequenced patients whose flow cytometry had shown CD8+CD57+ cell expansion. This sequence joins TRBV7-2 and TRBJ1-6, with 10 bases lining up with TRBD1. The TCR sequence derives from a human donor with aplastic anemia. Source material: sorted CD4+, CD8+, or CD8+CD57+ T cells (not recorded which) from PBMCs. CDR3 protein: CASSTTGGLATSPLHF. CDR3 bases: TGTGCCAGCAGCACGACAGGGGGCCTGGCGACTTCACCCCTCCACTTT.